This record concerns one T cell receptor beta chain sequence. The antigen remains undetermined. One base away lies a much larger clone, so this may be a sequencing read error. This record comes from a study of breast tumors, draining lymph nodes, adjacent tissues. Study-wide results and caveats: That most tumor T cells come from lymph nodes remained unproven. Tumor and nontumor repertoires were significantly more similar in luminal-like than in basal-like breast cancer. Tumors had less TCR diversity than lymph nodes, more than nontumor tissue.

TCRdb reprocessed the multiplex PCR reads with MiXCR, giving one entry per CDR3 protein. The profile shows about 200,000 distinct CDR3 sequences, 30% to 40% of them singletons. Samples came from axillary lymph nodes draining the breast cancer. The specimen was axillary lymph node tissue. The TCR was taken from a female donor with breast cancer. Some clones in this sample may be carry-over from other donors' samples.

The CDR3 region is CASSFLAGAVVYSGANVLTF. In nucleotides, the CDR3 is TGTGCCAGCAGCTTTTTAGCGGGGGCAGTAGTTTACTCTGGGGCCAACGTCCTGACTTTC. This chain connects TRBV7-2 to TRBJ2-6; 9 bases match TRBD2. The CDR3 sequence is 20 residues long. V lost 3 bases and J lost 0; bases outside the gene matches: 12. The V gene's germline CDR1 is SGHTA and CDR2 FQGNSA.